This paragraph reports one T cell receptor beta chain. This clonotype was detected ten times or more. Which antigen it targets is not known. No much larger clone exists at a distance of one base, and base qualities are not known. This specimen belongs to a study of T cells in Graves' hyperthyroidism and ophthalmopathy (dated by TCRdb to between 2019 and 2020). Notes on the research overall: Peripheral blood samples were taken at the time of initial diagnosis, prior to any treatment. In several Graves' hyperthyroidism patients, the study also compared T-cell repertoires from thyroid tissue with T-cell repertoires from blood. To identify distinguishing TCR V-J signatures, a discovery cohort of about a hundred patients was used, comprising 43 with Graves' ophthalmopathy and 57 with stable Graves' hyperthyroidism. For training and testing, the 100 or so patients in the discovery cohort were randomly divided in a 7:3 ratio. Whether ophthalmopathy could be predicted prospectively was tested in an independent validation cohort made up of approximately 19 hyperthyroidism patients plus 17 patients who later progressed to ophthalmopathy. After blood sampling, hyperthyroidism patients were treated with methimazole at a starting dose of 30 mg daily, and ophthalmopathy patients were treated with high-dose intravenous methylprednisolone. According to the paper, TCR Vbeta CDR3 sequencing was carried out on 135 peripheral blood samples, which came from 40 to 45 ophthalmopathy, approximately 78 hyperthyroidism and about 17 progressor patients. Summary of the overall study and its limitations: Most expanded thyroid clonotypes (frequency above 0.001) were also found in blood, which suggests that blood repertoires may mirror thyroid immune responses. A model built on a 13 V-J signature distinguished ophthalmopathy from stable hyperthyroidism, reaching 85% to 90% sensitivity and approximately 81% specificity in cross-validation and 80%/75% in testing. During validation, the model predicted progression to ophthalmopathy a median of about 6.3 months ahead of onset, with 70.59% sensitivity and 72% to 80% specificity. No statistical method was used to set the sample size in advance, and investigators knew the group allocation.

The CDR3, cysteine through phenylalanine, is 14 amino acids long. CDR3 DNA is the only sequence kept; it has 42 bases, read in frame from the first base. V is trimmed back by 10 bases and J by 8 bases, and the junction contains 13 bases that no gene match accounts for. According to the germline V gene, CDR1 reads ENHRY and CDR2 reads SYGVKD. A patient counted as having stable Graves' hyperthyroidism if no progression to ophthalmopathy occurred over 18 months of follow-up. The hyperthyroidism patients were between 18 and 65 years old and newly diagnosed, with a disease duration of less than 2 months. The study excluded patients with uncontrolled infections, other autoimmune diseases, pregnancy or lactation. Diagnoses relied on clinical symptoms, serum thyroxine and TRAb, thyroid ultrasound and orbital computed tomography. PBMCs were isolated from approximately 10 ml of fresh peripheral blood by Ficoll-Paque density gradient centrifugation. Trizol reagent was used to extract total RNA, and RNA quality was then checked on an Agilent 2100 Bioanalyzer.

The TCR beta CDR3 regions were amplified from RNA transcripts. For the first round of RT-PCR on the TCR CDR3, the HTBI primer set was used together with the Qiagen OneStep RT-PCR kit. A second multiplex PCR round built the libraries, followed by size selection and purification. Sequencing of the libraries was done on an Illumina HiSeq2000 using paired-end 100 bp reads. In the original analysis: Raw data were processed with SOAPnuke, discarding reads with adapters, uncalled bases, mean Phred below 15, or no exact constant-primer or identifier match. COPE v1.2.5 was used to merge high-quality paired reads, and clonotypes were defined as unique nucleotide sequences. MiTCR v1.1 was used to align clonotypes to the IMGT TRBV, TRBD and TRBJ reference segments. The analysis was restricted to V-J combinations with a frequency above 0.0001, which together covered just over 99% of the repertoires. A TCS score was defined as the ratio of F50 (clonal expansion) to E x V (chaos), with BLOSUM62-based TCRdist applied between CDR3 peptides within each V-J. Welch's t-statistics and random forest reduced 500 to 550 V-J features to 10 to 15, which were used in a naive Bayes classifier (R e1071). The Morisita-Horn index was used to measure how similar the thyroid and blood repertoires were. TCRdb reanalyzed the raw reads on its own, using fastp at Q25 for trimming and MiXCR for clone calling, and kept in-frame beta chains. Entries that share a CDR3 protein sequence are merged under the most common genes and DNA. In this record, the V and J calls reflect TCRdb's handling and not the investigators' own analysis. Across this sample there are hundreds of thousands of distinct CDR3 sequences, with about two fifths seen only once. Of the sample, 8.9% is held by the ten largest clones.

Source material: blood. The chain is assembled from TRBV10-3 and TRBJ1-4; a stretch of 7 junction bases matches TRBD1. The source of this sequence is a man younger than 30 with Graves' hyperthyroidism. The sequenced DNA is TGTGCCAGCGCCTCCGGGACAGAGCCGGAAAAACTGTTTTTT. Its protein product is CASASGTEPEKLFF.